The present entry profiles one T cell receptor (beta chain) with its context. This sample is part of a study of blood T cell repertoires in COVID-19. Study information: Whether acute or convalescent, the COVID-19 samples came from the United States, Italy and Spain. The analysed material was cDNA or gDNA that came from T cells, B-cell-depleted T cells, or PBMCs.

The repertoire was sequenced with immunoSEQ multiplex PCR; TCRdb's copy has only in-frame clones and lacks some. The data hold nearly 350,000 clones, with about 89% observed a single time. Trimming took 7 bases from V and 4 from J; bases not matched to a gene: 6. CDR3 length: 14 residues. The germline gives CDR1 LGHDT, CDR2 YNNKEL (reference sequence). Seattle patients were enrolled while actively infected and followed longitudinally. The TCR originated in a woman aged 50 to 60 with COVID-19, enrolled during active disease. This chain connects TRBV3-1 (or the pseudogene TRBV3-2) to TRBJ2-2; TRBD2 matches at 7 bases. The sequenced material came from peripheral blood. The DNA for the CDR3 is TGTGCCAGCAACGAAGCGGGAAGCACCGGGGAGCTGTTTTTT. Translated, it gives CASNEAGSTGELFF.